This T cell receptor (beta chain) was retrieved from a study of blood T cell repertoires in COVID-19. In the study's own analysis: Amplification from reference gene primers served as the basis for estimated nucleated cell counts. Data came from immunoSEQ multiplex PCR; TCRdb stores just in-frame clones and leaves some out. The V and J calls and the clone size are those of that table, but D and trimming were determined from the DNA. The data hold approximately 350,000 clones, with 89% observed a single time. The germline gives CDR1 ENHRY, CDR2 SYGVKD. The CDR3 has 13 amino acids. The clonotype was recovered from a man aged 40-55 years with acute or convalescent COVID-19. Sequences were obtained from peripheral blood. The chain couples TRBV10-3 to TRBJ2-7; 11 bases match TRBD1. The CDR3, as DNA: TGTGCGATCGGGGGACAGGGGGTCGGCGAGCAGTACTTC. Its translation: CAIGGQGVGEQYF.